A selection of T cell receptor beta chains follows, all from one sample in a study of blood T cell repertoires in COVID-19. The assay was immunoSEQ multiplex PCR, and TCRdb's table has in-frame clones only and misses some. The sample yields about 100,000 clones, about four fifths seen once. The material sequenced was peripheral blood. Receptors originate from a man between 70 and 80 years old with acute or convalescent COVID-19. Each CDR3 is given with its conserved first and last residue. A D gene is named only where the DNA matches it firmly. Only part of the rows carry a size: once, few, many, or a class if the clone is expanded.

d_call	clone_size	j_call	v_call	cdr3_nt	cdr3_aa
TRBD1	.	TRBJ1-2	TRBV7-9	TGTGCCAGCAACATAAACAGGGGAATCGATGGCTACACCTTC	CASNINRGIDGYTF
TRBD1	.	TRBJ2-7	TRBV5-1	TGCGCCAGCAGCCCGGGACAGGGAGTTACCCACGAGCAGTACTTC	CASSPGQGVTHEQYF
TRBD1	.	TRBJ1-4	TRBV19	TGTGCCAGTAGTAGGAACAGGGGCGACTTCGAAAAACTGTTTTTT	CASSRNRGDFEKLFF
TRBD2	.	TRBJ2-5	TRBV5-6	TGTGCCAGCAGGCGTTCTAGCGGGGGGATCCAAGAGACCCAGTACTTC	CASRRSSGGIQETQYF
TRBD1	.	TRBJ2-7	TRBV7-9	TGTGCCAGCAGCTCCACACAGGGGGCAGTACGGGAGCAGTACTTC	CASSSTQGAVREQYF
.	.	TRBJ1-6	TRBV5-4	TGTGCCAGCAGCGGAACAGGGTGGAATAATTCACCCCTCCACTTT	CASSGTGWNNSPLHF
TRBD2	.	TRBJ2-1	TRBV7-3	TGTGCCAGCAGCTCCCCGAGCGGGGACAATGAGCAGTTCTTC	CASSSPSGDNEQFF
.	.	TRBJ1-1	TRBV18	TGTGCCAGCTCACCTATACAGGGAGGGACTGAAGCTTTCTTT	CASSPIQGGTEAFF
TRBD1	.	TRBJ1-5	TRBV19	TGTGCCAGTAGTATCGCCTCCATCACAGGGGTGGGTCAGCCCCAGCATTTT	CASSIASITGVGQPQHF
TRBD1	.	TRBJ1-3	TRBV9	TGTGCCAGCAGCGCCACAGGGGCTGGAAACACCATATATTTT	CASSATGAGNTIYF
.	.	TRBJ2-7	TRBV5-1	TGCGCCAGCAGTCCCGGCGGGACGGACTCCTACGAGCAGTACTTC	CASSPGGTDSYEQYF
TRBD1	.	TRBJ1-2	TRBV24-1	TGTGCCACCAGTGATTTGCTGAGGACAGGGTATCTTTGTGGCTACACCTTC	CATSDLLRTGYLCGYTF
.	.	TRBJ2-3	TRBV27	TGTGCCAGCAGTTCGGACAGAAGCTTACTCACAGATACGCAGTATTTT	CASSSDRSLLTDTQYF
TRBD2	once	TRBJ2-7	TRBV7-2	TGTGCCAGCAGCACCCCGGGACTAGCCCGCGAGCAGTACTTC	CASSTPGLAREQYF
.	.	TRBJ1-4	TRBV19	TGTGCCAGTACCCCCACCGCGACGAGGACTAATGAAAAACTGTTTTTT	CASTPTATRTNEKLFF
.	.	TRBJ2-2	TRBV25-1	TGTGCCAGCAGTGAAACCAGGAGGACCGGGGAGCTGTTTTTT	CASSETRRTGELFF
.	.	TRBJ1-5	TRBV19	TGTGCCAGTAGTTCCCGACGGGACAATCAGCCCCAGCATTTT	CASSSRRDNQPQHF
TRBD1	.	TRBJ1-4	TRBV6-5	TGTGCCAGCAGTTACGCCTACGACAGGGGCGAAAAACTGTTTTTT	CASSYAYDRGEKLFF
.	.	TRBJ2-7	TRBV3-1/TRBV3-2	TGTGCCAGCAGCGGAGACAGGTCGCCCTACGAGCAGTACTTC	CASSGDRSPYEQYF
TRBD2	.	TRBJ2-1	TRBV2	TGTGCCAGCAGCCTAGCCGGGAGGAGAACGTTCTTC	CASSLAGRRTFF
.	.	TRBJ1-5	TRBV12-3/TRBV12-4	TGTGCCAGCAGCCTAAATCAGCCCCAGCATTTT	CASSLNQPQHF
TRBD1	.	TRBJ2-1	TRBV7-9	TGTGCCAGCAGCTATGACGGACAGGGGCCGAACAATGAGCAGTTCTTC	CASSYDGQGPNNEQFF
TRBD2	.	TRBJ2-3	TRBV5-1	TGCGCCAGCAGGGGCGGGGGGTCCACAGATACGCAGTATTTT	CASRGGGSTDTQYF
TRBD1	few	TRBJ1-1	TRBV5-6	TGTGCCAGCAGACCTGACAGGGGAGCTGAAGCTTTCTTT	CASRPDRGAEAFF
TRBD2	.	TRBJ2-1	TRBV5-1	TGCGCCAGCAGCTTCGGACTAGCGGGTCGCACCCTCTACAATGAGCAGTTCTTC	CASSFGLAGRTLYNEQFF
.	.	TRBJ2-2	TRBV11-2	TGTGCCAGCAGCTTAGACGGGAACCCCACCGGGGAGCTGTTTTTT	CASSLDGNPTGELFF
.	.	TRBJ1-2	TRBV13	TGTGCCAGCAGTTCAGGGGCAGGGCAAGCTAACTATGGCTACACCTTC	CASSSGAGQANYGYTF
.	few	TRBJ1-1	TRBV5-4	TGTGCCAGCAGCTTGGAGGGGGTTAGGAACACTGAAGCTTTCTTT	CASSLEGVRNTEAFF
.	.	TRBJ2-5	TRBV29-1	TGCAGCGTTGACAGGGGACGAGAGACCCAGTACTTC	CSVDRGRETQYF
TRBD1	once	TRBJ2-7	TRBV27	TGTGCCAGCAGTTTTGGGACAGGGATGTACGAGCAGTACTTC	CASSFGTGMYEQYF
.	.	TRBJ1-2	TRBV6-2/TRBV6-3	TGTGCCAGCAGTTACTCGATGATCAGTAACTATGGCTACACCTTC	CASSYSMISNYGYTF
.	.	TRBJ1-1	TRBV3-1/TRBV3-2	TGTGCCAGCAGCCAAGGACAGACTGAAGCTTTCTTT	CASSQGQTEAFF
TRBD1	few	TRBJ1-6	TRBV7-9	TGTGCCAGCAGCCGCGGACAGGGTGGATCACCCCTCCACTTT	CASSRGQGGSPLHF
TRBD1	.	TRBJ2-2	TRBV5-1	TGCGCCAGCAGCTTGCGACAGGGAGACATCGGGGAGCTGTTTTTT	CASSLRQGDIGELFF
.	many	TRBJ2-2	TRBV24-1	TGTGCCACCAGCCCCTACCCGAACACCGGGGAGCTGTTTTTT	CATSPYPNTGELFF
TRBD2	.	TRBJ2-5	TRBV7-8	TGTGCCAGCAGCTTAGCCGGCGGCGGGGGGGCAGGAGAGACCCAGTACTTC	CASSLAGGGGAGETQYF
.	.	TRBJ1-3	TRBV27	TGTGCCAGCAGTTGGGCGAGCTCTGGAAACACCATATATTTT	CASSWASSGNTIYF
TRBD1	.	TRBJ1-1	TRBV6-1	TGTGCCAGCAGTGAACGGACAGGGTGGGGCACTGAAGCTTTCTTT	CASSERTGWGTEAFF
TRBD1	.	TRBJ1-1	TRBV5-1	TGCGCCAGCAGTAAGGTCCGAGGGGACAGGCTGAACACTGAAGCTTTCTTT	CASSKVRGDRLNTEAFF
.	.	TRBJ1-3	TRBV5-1	TGCGCCAGCAGAAGGGTGTCAGCGGGAGGAAACACCATATATTTT	CASRRVSAGGNTIYF
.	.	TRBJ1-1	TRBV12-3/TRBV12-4	TGTGCCAGCAGTTTTGGAGCTGAAGCTTTCTTT	CASSFGAEAFF
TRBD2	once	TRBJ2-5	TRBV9	TGTGCCAGCAGCGTACTAGCGGGGTCTCAAGAGACCCAGTACTTC	CASSVLAGSQETQYF
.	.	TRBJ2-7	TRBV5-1	TGCGCCAGCAGAATCGGCGGCGGTTACGAGCAGTACTTC	CASRIGGGYEQYF
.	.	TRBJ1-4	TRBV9	TGTGCCAGCAGCACCCCAGGGAATCGTGAAAAACTGTTTTTT	CASSTPGNREKLFF
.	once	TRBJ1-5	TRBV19	TGTGCCAGTAGTATAGGCAGGGGATACGACGCCCAGAATCAGCCCCAGCATTTT	CASSIGRGYDAQNQPQHF
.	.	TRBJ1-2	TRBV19	TGTGCCAGTAGTATATCAGGGGCTAACTATGGCTACACCTTC	CASSISGANYGYTF
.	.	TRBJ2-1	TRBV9	TGTGCCAGCAGCGTACAGCCGGCGGACAATGAGCAGTTCTTC	CASSVQPADNEQFF